This T cell receptor (beta chain) was recorded in a study of post-analysis software for immune sequencing data. Study-level information: As for disease course, relapsing-remitting, secondary progressive and progressive-relapsing multiple sclerosis were all included. Study-wide points: Four to six TRBV segments were significantly more frequent in patients than in controls. TRBV5-6, TRBV5-1 and TRBV20-1 were among these segments. The normalized Chao1 diversity of multiple sclerosis patients was significantly lower than that of controls. Samples from one preparation batch, clustered by F measure, grouped strongly together.

Unique molecular identifiers were built into the TCR beta cDNA libraries. T cells numbering about 0.85 to 11 million yielded a few hundred thousand cDNA molecules. MiXCR was run by TCRdb on the PCR reads, yielding one entry per CDR3 protein. The table shows some 500,000 distinct CDR3 sequences, with approximately 46% occurring only once. About this clonotype: Its antigen remains unknown.

Germline V gene lookup returns CDR1 LGHDT and CDR2 YNNKEL (reference sequence). Trimming pared 0 bases from V and 1 base from J, leaving 6 bases between. CDR3 length equals 14 residues. The sample comprised blood. The source is a girl aged 5 to 17 with multiple sclerosis. The J gene is TRBJ1-1, the V gene TRBV3-1, with no clear D. The CDR3 DNA is TGTGCCAGCAGCCAAGACGCGAGGAACACTGAAGCTTTCTTT. Protein sequence: CASSQDARNTEAFF.